These 4 T cell receptor beta chains originate from one sample sequenced in a study of T cell repertoires in cytomegalovirus infection (dated by TCRdb to between 2019 and 2020). TCRdb lists the instrument as Illumina HiSeq 1500. TCRdb reprocessed the public reads (quality trimming at Q25 with fastp, clone calling with MiXCR) and kept in-frame beta chains. Entries that share a CDR3 protein sequence are merged under the most common genes and DNA. Here the sample has roughly 920,000 distinct CDR3 sequences; roughly 30% occur a single time. More than 12% of the sample lies in the top ten. Per the publication, the treatment or condition label means: in vitro stimulation with specific CMV peptide epitopes to enrich CMV-specific T cells. No antigen has been assigned to these receptors. The specimen was cultured CD8+ T cells from PBMCs, collected from culture after CMV antigen stimulation. Receptors were obtained from a human donor in good health (CMV status not recorded). Some clones in this sample may be carry-over from other donors' samples.

The V gene is TRBV7-9, the J gene TRBJ1-2; 8 bases align to TRBD1. Germline CDR1 is SEHNR and CDR2 is FQNEAQ (reference sequence). CDR3 length: 14 residues. The V segment lost 1 base and the J segment 7 bases; nucleotides outside the gene matches: 5. This chain's CDR3 is CASSLVGTGIGYTF. CDR3 bases: TGTGCCAGCAGCTTAGTAGGGACAGGTATTGGCTACACCTTC.

Only a few counts were recorded for this clonotype. This CDR3 is CASSLLGGLAANEQFF. Here the CDR3 DNA reads TGTGCCAGCAGCCTGCTAGGAGGCCTAGCGGCCAATGAGCAGTTCTTC. The chain uses TRBV7-6 and TRBJ2-1, with 7 positions matching TRBD2. This CDR3 is 16 amino acids long. In germline, CDR1 is SGHVS, CDR2 FNYEAQ. V was clipped by 5 bases and J by 6 bases; unmatched bases: 13.

The chain joins TRBV12-3 or TRBV12-4 to TRBJ2-2; 10 bases are shared with TRBD2. CDR3 length: 17 residues. V was clipped by 7 bases and J by 7 bases; unmatched bases: 15. CDR3 protein: CASNHFGTSADGGELFF. The CDR3 nucleotides read TGTGCCAGCAATCATTTCGGGACTAGCGCCGACGGCGGGGAGCTGTTTTTT.

This clonotype was seen a few times. The chain employs TRBV6-1 and TRBJ1-5, with D uncertain. The CDR3 contains 17 residues. V shed 2 bases and J shed 6 bases, with 20 bases lying between them. The germline V gene encodes CDR1 MNHNS and CDR2 SASEGT. The CDR3 loop reads CASSETGPPSRGQPQHF. CDR3 bases: TGTGCCAGCAGTGAAACTGGCCCGCCGTCCCGGGGTCAGCCCCAGCATTTT.